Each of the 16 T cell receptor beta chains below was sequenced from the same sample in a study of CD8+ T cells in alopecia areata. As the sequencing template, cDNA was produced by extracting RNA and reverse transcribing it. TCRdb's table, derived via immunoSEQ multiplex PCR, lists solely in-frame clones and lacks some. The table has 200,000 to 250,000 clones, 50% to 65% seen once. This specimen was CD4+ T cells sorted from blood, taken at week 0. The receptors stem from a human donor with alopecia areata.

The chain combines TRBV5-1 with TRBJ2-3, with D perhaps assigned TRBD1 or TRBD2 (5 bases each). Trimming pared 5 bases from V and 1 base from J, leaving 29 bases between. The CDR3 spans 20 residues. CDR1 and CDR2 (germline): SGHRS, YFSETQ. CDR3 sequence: CASRDVIRDRSPKRTDTQYF. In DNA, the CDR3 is TGCGCCAGCAGAGACGTGATCCGGGACCGAAGCCCCAAACGCACAGATACGCAGTATTTT.

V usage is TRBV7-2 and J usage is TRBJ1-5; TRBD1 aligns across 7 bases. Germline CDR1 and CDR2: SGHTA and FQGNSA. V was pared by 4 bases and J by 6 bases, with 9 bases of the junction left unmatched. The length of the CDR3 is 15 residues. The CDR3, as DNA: TGTGCCAGCAGCTCGCGACGACAGGGTACTCAGCCCCAGCATTTT. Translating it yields CASSSRRQGTQPQHF.

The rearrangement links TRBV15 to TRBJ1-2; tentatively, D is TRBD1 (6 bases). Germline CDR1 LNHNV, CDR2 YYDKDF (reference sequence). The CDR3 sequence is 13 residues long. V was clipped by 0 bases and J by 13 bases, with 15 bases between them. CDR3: CATSRDPGASGTF. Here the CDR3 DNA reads TGTGCCACCAGCAGAGATCCAGGGGCCAGTGGCACCTTC.

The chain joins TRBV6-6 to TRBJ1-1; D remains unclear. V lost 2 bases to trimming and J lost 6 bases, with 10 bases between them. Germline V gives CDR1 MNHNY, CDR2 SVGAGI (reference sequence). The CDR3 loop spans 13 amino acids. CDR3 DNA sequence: TGTGCCAGCAGTTACATGCAGACTCCTGAAGCTTTCTTT. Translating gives CASSYMQTPEAFF.

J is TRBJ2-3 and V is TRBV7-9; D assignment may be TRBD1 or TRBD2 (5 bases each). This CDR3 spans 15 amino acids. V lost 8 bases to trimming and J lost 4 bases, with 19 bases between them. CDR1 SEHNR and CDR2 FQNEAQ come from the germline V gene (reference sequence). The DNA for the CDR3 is TGTGCCAGCCCGGCCCATGGTATGGGACCAGATACGCAGTATTTT. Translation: CASPAHGMGPDTQYF.

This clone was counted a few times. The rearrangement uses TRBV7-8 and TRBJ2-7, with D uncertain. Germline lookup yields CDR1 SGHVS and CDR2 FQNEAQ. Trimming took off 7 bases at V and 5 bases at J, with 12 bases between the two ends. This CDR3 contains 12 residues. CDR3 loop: CASTNDGHEQYF. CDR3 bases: TGTGCCAGCACCAACGACGGACACGAGCAGTACTTC.

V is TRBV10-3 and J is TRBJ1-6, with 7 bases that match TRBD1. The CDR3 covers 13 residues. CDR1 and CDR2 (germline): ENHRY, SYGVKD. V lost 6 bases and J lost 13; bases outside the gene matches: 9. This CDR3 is CAISRDSSGPLHF. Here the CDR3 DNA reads TGTGCCATCAGCCGGGACAGCTCTGGGCCCCTCCACTTT.

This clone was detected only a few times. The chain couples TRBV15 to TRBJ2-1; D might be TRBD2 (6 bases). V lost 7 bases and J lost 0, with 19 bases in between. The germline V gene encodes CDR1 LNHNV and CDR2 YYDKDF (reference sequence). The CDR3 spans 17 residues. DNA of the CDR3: TGTGCCACCATCTCCGGTGGTTGGCGGGACTCCTACAATGAGCAGTTCTTC. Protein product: CATISGGWRDSYNEQFF.

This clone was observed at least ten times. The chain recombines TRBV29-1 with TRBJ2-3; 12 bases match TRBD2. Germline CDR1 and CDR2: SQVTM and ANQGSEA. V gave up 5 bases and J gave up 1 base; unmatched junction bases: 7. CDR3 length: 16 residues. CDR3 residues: CSVMASGRGGTDTQYF. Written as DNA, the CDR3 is TGCAGCGTTATGGCTAGCGGGAGGGGCGGCACAGATACGCAGTATTTT.

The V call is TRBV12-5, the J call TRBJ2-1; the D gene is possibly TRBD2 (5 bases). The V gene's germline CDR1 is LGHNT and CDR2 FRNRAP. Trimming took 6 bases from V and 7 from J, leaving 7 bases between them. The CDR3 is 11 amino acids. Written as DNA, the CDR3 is TGTGCTAGTGGATGGAGGAATGAGCAGTTCTTC. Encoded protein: CASGWRNEQFF.

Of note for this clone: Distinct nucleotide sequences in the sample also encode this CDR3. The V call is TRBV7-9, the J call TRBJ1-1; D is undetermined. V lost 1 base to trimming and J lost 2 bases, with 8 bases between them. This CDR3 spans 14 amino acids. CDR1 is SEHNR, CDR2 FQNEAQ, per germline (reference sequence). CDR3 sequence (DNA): TGTGCCAGCAGCTTAGGGGGAGTAAACACTGAAGCTTTCTTT. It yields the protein CASSLGGVNTEAFF.

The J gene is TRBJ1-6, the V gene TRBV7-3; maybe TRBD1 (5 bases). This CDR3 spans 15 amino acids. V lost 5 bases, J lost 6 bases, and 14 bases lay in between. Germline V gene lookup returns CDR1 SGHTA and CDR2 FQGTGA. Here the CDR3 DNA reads TGTGCCAGCAGCCCTGGCGGGGCAGGTAATTCACCCCTCCACTTT. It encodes CASSPGGAGNSPLHF.

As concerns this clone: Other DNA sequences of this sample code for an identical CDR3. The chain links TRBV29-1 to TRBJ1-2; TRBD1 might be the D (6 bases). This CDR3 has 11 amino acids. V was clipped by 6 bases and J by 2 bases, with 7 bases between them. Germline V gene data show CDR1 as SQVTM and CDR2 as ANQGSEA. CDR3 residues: CSVGQNYGYTF. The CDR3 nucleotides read TGCAGCGTCGGACAGAACTATGGCTACACCTTC.

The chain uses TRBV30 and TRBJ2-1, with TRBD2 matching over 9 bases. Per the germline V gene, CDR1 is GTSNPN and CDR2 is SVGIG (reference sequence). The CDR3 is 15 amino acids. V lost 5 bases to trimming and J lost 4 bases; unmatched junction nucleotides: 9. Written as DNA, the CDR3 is TGTGCCTGGGGGACCGGGACTAGCAGTTACAATGAGCAGTTCTTC. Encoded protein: CAWGTGTSSYNEQFF.

CDR3 coding DNA: TGTGCCAGCAAAACAGGGGGTTCAGGTGGAAACACCATATATTTT. This sequence encodes CASKTGGSGGNTIYF. The V and J genes are TRBV6-1 and TRBJ1-3; 8 bases align to TRBD1. Germline CDR1 is MNHNS and CDR2 is SASEGT. V lost 7 bases and J lost 3; bases outside the gene matches: 8. The CDR3 contains 15 residues.

CDR3 sequence: CASSLPQGAGYTF. The CDR3 DNA sequence: TGTGCCAGCAGCCTTCCACAGGGGGCTGGCTACACCTTC. The rearrangement uses TRBV7-9 and TRBJ1-2; 9 bases are a match to TRBD1. The CDR3 length is 13 residues. The ends lost 5 bases at V and 7 bases at J; junction bases unmatched: 5. Germline assignment: CDR1 SEHNR and CDR2 FQNEAQ (reference sequence).